This T cell receptor (beta chain) came from a study of T-cell reconstitution after alpha-beta-depleted transplantation in children. This clonotype has at least ten counts. Researchers prepared the TCRbeta library using unique molecular identifiers, the study reports. Each CDR3 protein is one row after TCRdb ran MiXCR on the PCR reads. The sample has a few hundred thousand distinct CDR3 sequences; 9.7% are singletons. V dropped 5 bases and J dropped 8 bases, with 12 bases sitting between them. CDR3 length: 12 residues. The sample in question was PBMCs from the stem cell graft donor, obtained from the stem cell graft. The clonotype originates from a human donor who donated a stem cell graft to a child with SCID. The V gene is TRBV12-3 or TRBV12-4, the J gene TRBJ1-1; no definite D call. The CDR3 sequence: CASSPGRLEAFF. The CDR3 DNA reads as TGTGCCAGCAGTCCCGGACGCCTCGAAGCTTTCTTT.